The T cell receptor beta chain under discussion was sequenced for a study of shared clonotypes between healthy human individuals. Points from the study as a whole: Naive subsets generally had larger estimated richness than memory subsets.

All the donors were Caucasian adults who lived in Nashville, Tennessee. The CDR3 contains 18 residues. Germline lookup yields CDR1 LNHDA and CDR2 SQIVND (reference sequence). V gave up 3 bases and J gave up 3 bases, with 21 bases separating them. In the case of this clone: The antigen remains unidentified.

Each replicate PCR on the sorted subsets used approximately 200 ng DNA (approximately 27,000 T cell genomes). As processed by the authors: ImmunoSEQ only sent back junction sequences with no quality scores, so filtering was done differently. Data came from immunoSEQ multiplex PCR; TCRdb stores just in-frame clones and leaves some out. V, J and clone size are taken as reported in that table, and D and trimming were inferred from the DNA itself. The profile covers some 1.4 million clones, with about 96% appearing a single time and approximately 1.1% taken by the ten largest. The sequenced sample was naive CD4+ T cells sorted from blood. As for subset: CD45RA+ positively selected. The chain is built from TRBV19 and TRBJ1-5; D remains unclear. This sequence originates from a young man in good health. CDR3 DNA: TGTGCCAGTAGTATGGCCAGGACCTTGGAGCCCTACAATCAGCCCCAGCATTTT. Translated: CASSMARTLEPYNQPQHF.